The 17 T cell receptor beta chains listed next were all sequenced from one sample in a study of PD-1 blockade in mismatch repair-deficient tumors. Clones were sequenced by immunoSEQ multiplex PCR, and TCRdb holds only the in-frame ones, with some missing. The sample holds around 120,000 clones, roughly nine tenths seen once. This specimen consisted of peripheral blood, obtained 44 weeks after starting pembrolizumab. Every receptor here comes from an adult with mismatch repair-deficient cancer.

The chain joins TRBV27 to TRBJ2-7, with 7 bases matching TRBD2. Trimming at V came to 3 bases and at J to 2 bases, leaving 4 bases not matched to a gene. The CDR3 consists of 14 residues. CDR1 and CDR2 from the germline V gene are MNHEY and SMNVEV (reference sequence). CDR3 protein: CASSFSGRAYEQYF. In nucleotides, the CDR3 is TGTGCCAGCAGTTTTAGTGGGAGGGCCTACGAGCAGTACTTC.

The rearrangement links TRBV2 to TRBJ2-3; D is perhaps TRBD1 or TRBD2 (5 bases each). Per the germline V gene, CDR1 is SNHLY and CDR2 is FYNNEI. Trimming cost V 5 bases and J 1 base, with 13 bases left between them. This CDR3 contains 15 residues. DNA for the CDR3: TGTGCCAGCAGTTACCCCGGGGCCCGCACAGATACGCAGTATTTT. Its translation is CASSYPGARTDTQYF.

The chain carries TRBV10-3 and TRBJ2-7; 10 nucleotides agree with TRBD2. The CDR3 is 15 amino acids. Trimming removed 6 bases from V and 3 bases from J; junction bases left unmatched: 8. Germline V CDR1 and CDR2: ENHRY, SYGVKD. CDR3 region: CAIRGGLAEFYEQYF. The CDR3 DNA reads TGTGCCATCAGGGGAGGACTAGCGGAATTCTACGAGCAGTACTTC.

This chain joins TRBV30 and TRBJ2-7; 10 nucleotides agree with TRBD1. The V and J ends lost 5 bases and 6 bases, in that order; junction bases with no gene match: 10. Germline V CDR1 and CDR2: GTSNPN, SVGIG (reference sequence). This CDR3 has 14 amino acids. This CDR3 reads CAWVNRDRGGEQYF. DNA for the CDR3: TGTGCCTGGGTGAACCGGGACAGGGGCGGCGAGCAGTACTTC.

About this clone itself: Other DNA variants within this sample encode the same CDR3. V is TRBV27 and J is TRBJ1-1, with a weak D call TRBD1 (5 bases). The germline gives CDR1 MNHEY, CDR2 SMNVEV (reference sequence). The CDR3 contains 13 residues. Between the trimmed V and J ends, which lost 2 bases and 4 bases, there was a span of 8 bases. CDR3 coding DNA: TGTGCCAGCAGTTTAGGCGGGGGCACTGAAGCTTTCTTT. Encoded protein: CASSLGGGTEAFF.

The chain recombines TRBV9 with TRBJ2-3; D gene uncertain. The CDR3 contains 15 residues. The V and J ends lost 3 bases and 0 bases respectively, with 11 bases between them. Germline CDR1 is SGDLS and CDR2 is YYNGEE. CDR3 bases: TGTGCCAGCAGCGCAGACCCCTCGAGCACAGATACGCAGTATTTT. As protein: CASSADPSSTDTQYF.

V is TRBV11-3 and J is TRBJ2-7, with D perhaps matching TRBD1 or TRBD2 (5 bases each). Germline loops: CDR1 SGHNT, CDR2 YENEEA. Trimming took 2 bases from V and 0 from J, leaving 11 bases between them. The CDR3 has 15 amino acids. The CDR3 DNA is TGTGCCAGCAGCTTACGGGGCCCGAGCTCCTACGAGCAGTACTTC. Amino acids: CASSLRGPSSYEQYF.

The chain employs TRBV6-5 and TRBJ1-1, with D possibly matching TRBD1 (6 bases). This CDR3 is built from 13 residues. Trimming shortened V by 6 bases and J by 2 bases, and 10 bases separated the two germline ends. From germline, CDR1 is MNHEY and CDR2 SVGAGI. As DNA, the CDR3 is TGTGCCAGCAGGTTACAGGGAAACACTGAAGCTTTCTTT. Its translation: CASRLQGNTEAFF.

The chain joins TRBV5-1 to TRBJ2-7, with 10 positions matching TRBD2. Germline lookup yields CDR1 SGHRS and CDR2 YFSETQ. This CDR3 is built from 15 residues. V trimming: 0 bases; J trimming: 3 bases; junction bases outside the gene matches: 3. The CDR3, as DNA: TGCGCCAGCAGCTTGGGGACTAGCGGATACTACGAGCAGTACTTC. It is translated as CASSLGTSGYYEQYF.

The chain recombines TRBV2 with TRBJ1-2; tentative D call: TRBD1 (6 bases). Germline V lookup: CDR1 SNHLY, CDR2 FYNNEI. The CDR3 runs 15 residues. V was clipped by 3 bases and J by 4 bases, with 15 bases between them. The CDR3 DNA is TGTGCCAGCAGTGACGTGGGGGCGGGAAGCTATGGCTACACCTTC. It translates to CASSDVGAGSYGYTF.

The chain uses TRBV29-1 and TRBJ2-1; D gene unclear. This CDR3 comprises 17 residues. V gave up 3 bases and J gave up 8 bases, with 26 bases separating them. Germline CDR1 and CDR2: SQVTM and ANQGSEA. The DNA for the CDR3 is TGCAGCGTTGATTCGAACGTGGGTGTAGGTGGCGGCGATGAGCAGTTCTTC. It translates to CSVDSNVGVGGGDEQFF.

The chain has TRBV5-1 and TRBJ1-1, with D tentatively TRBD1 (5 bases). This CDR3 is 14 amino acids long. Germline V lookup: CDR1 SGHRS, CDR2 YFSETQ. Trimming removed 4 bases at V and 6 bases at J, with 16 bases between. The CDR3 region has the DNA TGCGCCAGCAGCACCGGACATCCCAAGGCTGAAGCTTTCTTT. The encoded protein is CASSTGHPKAEAFF. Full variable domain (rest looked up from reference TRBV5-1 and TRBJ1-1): KAGVTQTPRYLIKTRGQQVTLSCSPISGHRSVSWYQQTPGQGLQFLFEYFSETQRNKGNFPGRFSGRQFSNSRSEMNVSTLELGDSALYLCASSTGHPKAEAFFGQGTRLTVV.

The CDR3: CATGGPGPNYNEQFF. CDR3 coding DNA: TGTGCCACCGGGGGGCCGGGCCCCAACTACAATGAGCAGTTCTTC. V gene TRBV15 combines with J gene TRBJ2-1; D is possibly TRBD1 or TRBD2 (6 bases each). V lost 8 bases and J 3 bases, leaving 17 bases between the germline ends. Per the germline V gene, CDR1 is LNHNV and CDR2 is YYDKDF (reference sequence). The CDR3 contains 15 residues.

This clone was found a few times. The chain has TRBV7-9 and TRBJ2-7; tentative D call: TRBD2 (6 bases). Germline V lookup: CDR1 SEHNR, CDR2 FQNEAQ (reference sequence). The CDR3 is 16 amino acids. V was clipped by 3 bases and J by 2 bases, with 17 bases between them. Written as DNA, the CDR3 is TGTGCCAGCAGCTTGTTAATTGGGGAGGATGCCTACGAGCAGTACTTC. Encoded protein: CASSLLIGEDAYEQYF.

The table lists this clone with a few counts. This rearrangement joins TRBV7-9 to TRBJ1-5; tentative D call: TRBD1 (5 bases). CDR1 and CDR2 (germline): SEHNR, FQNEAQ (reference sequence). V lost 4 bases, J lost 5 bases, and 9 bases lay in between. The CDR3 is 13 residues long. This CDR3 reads CASSSVGDQPQHF. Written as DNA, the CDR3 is TGTGCCAGCAGCTCCGTGGGGGATCAGCCCCAGCATTTT. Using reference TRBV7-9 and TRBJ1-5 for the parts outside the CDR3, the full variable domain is DTGVSQNPRHKITKRGQNVTFRCDPISEHNRLYWYRQTLGQGPEFLTYFQNEAQLEKSRLLSDRFSAERPKGSFSTLEIQRTEQGDSAMYLCASSSVGDQPQHFGDGTRLSIL.

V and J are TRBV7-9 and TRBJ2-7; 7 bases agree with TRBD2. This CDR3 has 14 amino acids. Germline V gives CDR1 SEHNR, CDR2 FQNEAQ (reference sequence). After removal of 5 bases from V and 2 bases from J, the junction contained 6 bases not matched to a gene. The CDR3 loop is CASSPSGVAYEQYF. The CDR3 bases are TGTGCCAGCAGCCCGAGCGGGGTCGCCTACGAGCAGTACTTC.

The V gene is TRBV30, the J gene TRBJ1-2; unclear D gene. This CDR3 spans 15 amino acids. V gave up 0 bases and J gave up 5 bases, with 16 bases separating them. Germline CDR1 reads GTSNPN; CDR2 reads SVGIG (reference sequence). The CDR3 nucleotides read TGTGCCTGGAGTGTCAGGAATCGGCGGTTGTATGGCTACACCTTC. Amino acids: CAWSVRNRRLYGYTF.